This TCR beta chain originates from a study of T-cell memory formation after mild COVID-19. The V and J ends lost 2 bases and 12 bases, in that order; junction bases with no gene match: 13. Germline values: CDR1 GTSNPN, CDR2 SVGIG (reference sequence). This CDR3 region has 14 residues. TCRdb re-called the 5' RACE reads with MiXCR, one entry per CDR3 protein. The sample yields 530,000 or so distinct CDR3 sequences, around a sixth seen once. This rearrangement joins TRBV30 to TRBJ2-3, with 8 nucleotides matching TRBD1. Sequenced material: PBMCs or a T cell subset sorted from them (not recorded which). This sequence was found in an adult woman who had mild COVID-19 (a few samples of this study predate the infection). Cell type and time point are not known. The CDR3 DNA reads TGTGCCTGGAGTTACGGGGGACAGGCCCGCATCCAGTATTTT. Its protein is CAWSYGGQARIQYF.